This T cell receptor (beta chain) was sequenced during a study of blood T cell repertoires in COVID-19. At the level of the study: The United States, Italy and Spain were the sources of the acute and convalescent COVID-19 samples.

Authors' data handling: Amplified reference gene primers provided the basis for estimating nucleated cell counts. Method: immunoSEQ multiplex PCR; TCRdb's copy keeps in-frame clones and lacks some. The D gene and trimming were derived from the DNA, and the V and J assignments and clone size from that table. The data contain around 170,000 clones, over 80% of them seen just once; the ten biggest clones take up 5.5% to 7.5%. Sequencing was performed on peripheral blood. The clonotype was recovered from a woman aged 35 to 49 with acute or convalescent COVID-19.

The CDR3 sequence is CASRLMNTEAFF. The CDR3 nucleotides read TGTGCCAGCAGACTCATGAACACTGAAGCTTTCTTT. The chain links TRBV7-2 to TRBJ1-1, with no clear D. Germline CDR1 and CDR2: SGHTA and FQGNSA. The CDR3 runs to 12 residues. Trimming shortened V by 6 bases and J by 0 bases, and 5 bases separated the two germline ends.